The clone carrying this TCR beta chain was seen only a few times. TCRdb re-called the reads through MiXCR, storing one row per CDR3 protein. The data contain fewer than 550,000 distinct CDR3 sequences, approximately 33% of them seen just once; the ten biggest clones take up approximately 15%. These data come from a study of T cell repertoires in cytomegalovirus infection. Germline CDR1 and CDR2: SGHVS and FNYEAQ. V was trimmed by 1 base and J by 8 bases, leaving 12 bases between them. The CDR3 sequence is 14 residues long. Sequencing was performed on PBMCs. The receptor comes from a human donor in good health (CMV status not recorded). Some clones in this sample may be carry-over from other donors' samples. The V gene is TRBV7-6, the J gene TRBJ2-1; D is perhaps TRBD2 (6 bases). CDR3 coding DNA: TGTGCCAGCAGCTTAGTTTCTTGGGAGGATGAGCAGTTCTTC. Encoded protein: CASSLVSWEDEQFF. Supplemented by reference TRBV7-6 and TRBJ2-1, the full variable domain reads GAGVSQSPRYKVTKRGQDVALRCDPISGHVSLYWYRQALGQGPEFLTYFNYEAQQDKSGLPNDRFSAERPEGSISTLTIQRTEQRDSAMYRCASSLVSWEDEQFFGPGTRLTVL.